These 17 T cell receptor beta chains came from one sample sequenced in a study of cytomegalovirus exposure and HLA in healthy donors. With 60 Vbeta and 13 Jbeta primers, the PCR was carried out. Data came from immunoSEQ multiplex PCR; TCRdb stores just in-frame clones and leaves some out. The repertoire holds some 120,000 clones, with roughly two thirds as singletons. Sample: PBMCs. These receptors were obtained from a man aged 25 to 40 in good health and CMV-seropositive.

A few counts support this clone. The chain has TRBV5-1 and TRBJ2-1; D might be TRBD2 (6 bases). Per germline, CDR1 SGHRS and CDR2 YFSETQ. The CDR3 length is 15 residues. V lost 4 bases and J 4 bases, leaving 15 bases between the germline ends. This chain's CDR3 is CASSPVSSGYNEQFF. The DNA for the CDR3 is TGCGCCAGCAGCCCGGTCAGTAGCGGATACAATGAGCAGTTCTTC.

This chain uses TRBV19 with TRBJ2-1; 9 bases fit TRBD2. V dropped 5 bases and J dropped 4; count of bases not matched to a gene: 6. CDR3 length: 15 residues. In germline, CDR1 is LNHDA, CDR2 SQIVND (reference sequence). As DNA, the CDR3 is TGTGCCAGTAGTGTGGGACTAGCCATTTACAATGAGCAGTTCTTC. It translates to CASSVGLAIYNEQFF. Full variable domain (rest looked up from reference TRBV19 and TRBJ2-1): DGGITQSPKYLFRKEGQNVTLSCEQNLNHDAMYWYRQDPGQGLRLIYYSQIVNDFQKGDIAEGYSVSREKKESFPLTVTSAQKNPTAFYLCASSVGLAIYNEQFFGPGTRLTVL.

The V call is TRBV6-5, the J call TRBJ2-3; TRBD1 agrees at 12 bases. Germline CDR1 reads MNHEY; CDR2 reads SVGAGI. Trimming cost V 0 bases and J 5 bases; bases outside gene matches: 3. The CDR3 has 16 amino acids. CDR3 DNA: TGTGCCAGCAGTTACTCGGGACAGGGGGCCGGAGATACGCAGTATTTT. It yields the protein CASSYSGQGAGDTQYF.

Comments on this clone: At one end, the junction sequence differs from germline, possibly due to a read error. J is TRBJ1-1 and V is TRBV7-9, with D possibly being TRBD1 (6 bases). The CDR3 loop spans 15 amino acids. Germline CDR1 reads SEHNR; CDR2 reads FQNEAQ (reference sequence). The CDR3 here is CSSSLDRLFRTEAFF. For the CDR3, the DNA is TGTTCCAGCAGCTTAGACAGGTTGTTTCGCACTGAAGCTTTCTTT.

V gene TRBV10-2 combines with J gene TRBJ1-5; D is unclear. Trimming cost V 0 bases and J 0 bases, with 6 bases left between them. The CDR3 sequence is 15 residues long. Germline V gene data show CDR1 as WSHSY and CDR2 as SAAADI. The CDR3 here is CASSESSFSNQPQHF. CDR3 in DNA: TGCGCCAGCAGTGAGTCTTCGTTTAGCAATCAGCCCCAGCATTTT.

The rearrangement uses TRBV6-4 and TRBJ1-1; a possible D gene is TRBD1 (5 bases). V was clipped by 5 bases and J by 1 base, with 8 bases between them. The germline V gene encodes CDR1 MRHNA and CDR2 SNTAGT. The CDR3 contains 13 residues. DNA for the CDR3: TGTGCCAGCAGTATCGACAGGAACACTGAAGCTTTCTTT. Amino acid sequence: CASSIDRNTEAFF.

The chain recombines TRBV6-5 with TRBJ2-2, with a possible D match to TRBD1 (5 bases). This CDR3 comprises 16 residues. CDR1 is MNHEY and CDR2 is SVGAGI in the germline V gene. Trimming removed 0 bases from V and 2 bases from J, with 10 bases in between. Written as DNA, the CDR3 is TGTGCCAGCAGTTACTCGATGGGGCCAAACACCGGGGAGCTGTTTTTT. Translated, it gives CASSYSMGPNTGELFF.

This clone showed up just a few times. The chain recombines TRBV28 with TRBJ1-1, with no clear D. CDR3 length: 14 amino acids. Germline lookup yields CDR1 MDHEN and CDR2 SYDVKM. The V and J ends lost 3 bases and 5 bases respectively, with 13 bases between them. The CDR3: CASSFKGGWTEAFF. The CDR3 DNA is TGTGCCAGCAGTTTTAAAGGCGGGTGGACTGAAGCTTTCTTT.

This sequence joins TRBV7-6 and TRBJ2-1; 8 bases are shared with TRBD1. CDR1 and CDR2 (germline): SGHVS, FNYEAQ. V lost 2 bases to trimming and J lost 2 bases; unmatched junction nucleotides: 8. This CDR3 has 17 residues. CDR3 coding DNA: TGTGCCAGCAGCTTATTATCCGAGACAGGGGCCTACAATGAGCAGTTCTTC. This codes for CASSLLSETGAYNEQFF.

The chain carries TRBV15 and TRBJ2-5; 7 positions agree with TRBD2. The CDR3 loop spans 15 amino acids. Germline CDR1 and CDR2: LNHNV and YYDKDF (reference sequence). The J segment lost 4 bases and the V segment lost 2 bases, leaving 7 bases of the junction unmatched. The CDR3: CATSRNPGRGETQYF. CDR3 bases: TGTGCCACCAGCAGAAACCCAGGGAGGGGAGAGACCCAGTACTTC.

The chain has TRBV7-9 and TRBJ2-7; D call uncertain. The germline V and J ends were trimmed by 1 base and 6 bases, with 7 bases remaining between them. Germline V CDR1 and CDR2: SEHNR, FQNEAQ (reference sequence). The CDR3 has 12 residues. CDR3 bases: TGTGCCAGCAGCTTAGGGCGCGGCGAGCAGTACTTC. Amino acid sequence: CASSLGRGEQYF.

This sequence joins TRBV5-1 and TRBJ2-3, with 12 positions matching TRBD1. The CDR3 is made up of 18 amino acids. V gave up 0 bases and J gave up 4 bases; unmatched junction bases: 9. The germline CDR1 and CDR2 sequences are SGHRS and YFSETQ. The CDR3 loop reads CASSLVGTGGRGPDTQYF. The CDR3 nucleotides are TGCGCCAGCAGCTTGGTCGGGACAGGGGGCAGGGGGCCAGATACGCAGTATTTT. Supplemented by reference TRBV5-1 and TRBJ2-3, the full variable domain reads KAGVTQTPRYLIKTRGQQVTLSCSPISGHRSVSWYQQTPGQGLQFLFEYFSETQRNKGNFPGRFSGRQFSNSRSEMNVSTLELGDSALYLCASSLVGTGGRGPDTQYFGPGTRLTVL.

The rearrangement uses TRBV5-1 and TRBJ2-3; 11 bases line up with TRBD1. The CDR3 extends over 15 amino acids. The V gene's germline CDR1 is SGHRS and CDR2 YFSETQ. Trimming cost V 1 base and J 5 bases; bases outside gene matches: 3. The CDR3 here is CASSLSGTGGDTQYF. CDR3 coding DNA: TGCGCCAGCAGCTTGTCCGGGACAGGGGGAGATACGCAGTATTTT.

The chain uses TRBV5-1 and TRBJ2-7, with D unresolved. V was pared by 0 bases and J by 6 bases, with 10 bases between. CDR3 length: 13 residues. Germline V CDR1 and CDR2: SGHRS, YFSETQ. DNA for the CDR3: TGCGCCAGCAGCTTGGAAGGCGCGGCCGAGCAGTACTTC. The encoded protein is CASSLEGAAEQYF.

The rearrangement links TRBV19 to TRBJ1-5, with D unclear. V gave up 2 bases and J gave up 5 bases, with 13 bases separating them. The CDR3 consists of 15 residues. CDR1 LNHDA and CDR2 SQIVND come from the germline V gene (reference sequence). CDR3 region: CASSISSVLHQPQHF. CDR3 in DNA: TGTGCCAGTAGTATAAGCTCCGTATTACATCAGCCCCAGCATTTT. Full variable domain (remainder filled in from reference TRBV19 and TRBJ1-5): DGGITQSPKYLFRKEGQNVTLSCEQNLNHDAMYWYRQDPGQGLRLIYYSQIVNDFQKGDIAEGYSVSREKKESFPLTVTSAQKNPTAFYLCASSISSVLHQPQHFGDGTRLSIL.

The chain combines TRBV7-2 with TRBJ2-5; 7 bases map to TRBD2. Losses at the gene ends were 4 bases for V and 5 bases for J; bases not matched to a gene: 1. CDR3 length: 12 amino acids. The germline V gene has CDR1 SGHTA and CDR2 FQGNSA. The CDR3 spells CASSYGRETQYF. CDR3 DNA: TGTGCCAGCAGCTACGGGAGGGAGACCCAGTACTTC. Based on the CDR3 plus reference TRBV7-2 and TRBJ2-5, the full variable domain is GAGVSQSPSNKVTEKGKDVELRCDPISGHTALYWYRQSLGQGLEFLIYFQGNSAPDKSGLPSDRFSAERTGGSVSTLTIQRTQQEDSAVYLCASSYGRETQYFGPGTRLLVL.

The chain joins TRBV5-1 to TRBJ2-1, with 9 bases matching TRBD2. Germline loops: CDR1 SGHRS, CDR2 YFSETQ. Trimming removed 4 bases from V and 5 bases from J; junction bases left unmatched: 7. There are 15 residues in the CDR3. The CDR3 sequence is CASSPVPSGNNEQFF. The CDR3 region has the DNA TGCGCCAGCAGCCCAGTCCCTAGCGGGAACAATGAGCAGTTCTTC. Full variable domain (outside the CDR3, taken from reference TRBV5-1 and TRBJ2-1): KAGVTQTPRYLIKTRGQQVTLSCSPISGHRSVSWYQQTPGQGLQFLFEYFSETQRNKGNFPGRFSGRQFSNSRSEMNVSTLELGDSALYLCASSPVPSGNNEQFFGPGTRLTVL.